The 20 T cell receptor beta chains given below trace back to one sample, sequenced in a study of blood T cell repertoires in COVID-19. The assay was immunoSEQ multiplex PCR, and TCRdb's table has in-frame clones only and misses some. Seen here are roughly 13,000 clones, roughly nine tenths observed once, and the top ten hold less than 3.5%. Sequenced: peripheral blood. Receptor source: a human donor in a cohort sampled during active COVID-19.

The chain uses TRBV7-8 and TRBJ2-7; 8 bases are a match to TRBD1. V lost 5 bases and J lost 3; bases outside the gene matches: 6. In germline, CDR1 is SGHVS, CDR2 FQNEAQ. The CDR3 sequence is 14 residues long. The CDR3 loop reads CASSRTGSGYEQYF. Written as DNA, the CDR3 is TGTGCCAGCAGCAGGACAGGGAGCGGCTACGAGCAGTACTTC.

This clone was seen just once. The CDR3 loop is CASSLGPGGADTEAFF. In nucleotides, the CDR3 is TGTGCCAGCTCACTAGGACCAGGGGGCGCGGACACTGAAGCTTTCTTT. This sequence joins TRBV18 and TRBJ1-1; 8 nucleotides line up with TRBD1. Trimming removed 4 bases from V and 3 bases from J; junction bases left unmatched: 10. The CDR3 runs 16 residues. Germline loops: CDR1 KGHSH, CDR2 LQKENI.

This clone occurred a few times. The genes are TRBV7-2 and TRBJ2-7; 13 bases line up with TRBD2. The germline gives CDR1 SGHTA, CDR2 FQGNSA. V trimming: 6 bases; J trimming: 3 bases; junction bases outside the gene matches: 2. This CDR3 is 14 amino acids long. This CDR3 is CASRRTSGSYEQYF. Here the CDR3 DNA reads TGTGCCAGCAGGAGGACTAGCGGGAGCTACGAGCAGTACTTC.

The chain uses TRBV19 and TRBJ1-1; 9 bases align to TRBD1. The CDR3 has 14 residues. V lost 5 bases and J lost 9; bases outside the gene matches: 10. Looked up from germline, CDR1 is LNHDA and CDR2 is SQIVND (reference sequence). As DNA, the CDR3 is TGTGCCAGTAGTCCCCGGGACAGGGTTATTAAAGCTTTCTTT. Protein: CASSPRDRVIKAFF.

In its sample, this clone was seen once. This chain joins TRBV6-6 and TRBJ2-2, with D hard to call. From germline, CDR1 is MNHNY and CDR2 SVGAGI (reference sequence). The V gene lost 7 bases and the J gene lost 1 base, with 7 bases spanning the gap. The CDR3 is 13 residues long. The CDR3 DNA sequence: TGTGCCAGCAACAAAATGAACACCGGGGAGCTGTTTTTT. Its protein is CASNKMNTGELFF.

The genes are TRBV4-1 and TRBJ2-7; D remains unclear. There are 14 residues in the CDR3. V was trimmed by 2 bases and J by 2 bases, leaving 10 bases between them. Germline CDR1 is MGHRA and CDR2 is YSYEKL. The chain's CDR3 is CASSQIQYTYEQYF. The DNA of the CDR3 is TGCGCCAGCAGCCAAATACAGTATACCTACGAGCAGTACTTC.

The gene calls are TRBV15 and TRBJ2-1; 7 bases match TRBD2. The J segment lost 6 bases and the V segment lost 0 bases, leaving 5 bases of the junction unmatched. CDR3 length equals 15 residues. CDR1 and CDR2 from the germline V gene are LNHNV and YYDKDF (reference sequence). For the CDR3, the DNA is TGTGCCACCAGCAGAGAAGACGGGAGGCTCAATGAGCAGTTCTTC. Its protein product is CATSREDGRLNEQFF.

The chain combines TRBV18 with TRBJ1-1; D gene ambiguous. The CDR3 contains 13 residues. V lost 5 bases and J lost 4, with 11 bases in between. From germline, CDR1 is KGHSH and CDR2 LQKENI. The CDR3 reads CASSGGGRTEAFF. CDR3 bases: TGTGCCAGCTCAGGAGGAGGCCGCACTGAAGCTTTCTTT.

The chain couples TRBV3-1 (or the pseudogene TRBV3-2) to TRBJ1-4; no firm D call. Trimming took 11 bases from V and 0 from J, leaving 13 bases between them. The CDR3 is 14 residues long. Germline CDR1 is LGHDT and CDR2 is YNNKEL (reference sequence). Written as DNA, the CDR3 is TGTGCCGCCTCGGGGTCTGCAACTAATGAAAAACTGTTTTTT. This encodes CAASGSATNEKLFF.

This chain connects TRBV7-3 to TRBJ2-3; 8 positions agree with TRBD2. The length of the CDR3 is 14 residues. CDR1 and CDR2 (germline): SGHTA, FQGTGA. V was clipped by 5 bases and J by 1 base; unmatched bases: 2. CDR3 protein: CASSPGLGTDTQYF. The CDR3 DNA reads as TGTGCCAGCAGCCCGGGACTAGGCACAGATACGCAGTATTTT.

The V gene is TRBV28, the J gene TRBJ2-3, with 10 bases matching TRBD2. The trim removed 3 bases at V and 4 bases at J, leaving 10 bases unmatched. The CDR3 totals 17 residues. Per the germline V gene, CDR1 is MDHEN and CDR2 is SYDVKM. CDR3 in amino acids: CASSLLTSGMGADTQYF. The CDR3 DNA reads as TGTGCCAGCAGTTTGCTTACTAGCGGGATGGGGGCAGATACGCAGTATTTT.

The chain recombines TRBV27 with TRBJ2-1; TRBD2 might be the D (5 bases). Germline assignment: CDR1 MNHEY and CDR2 SMNVEV (reference sequence). The CDR3 covers 17 residues. V was clipped by 5 bases and J by 0 bases, with 17 bases between them. CDR3 nucleotide sequence: TGTGCCAGCAGTGCCCTAGCCGGGAAACGCTCCTACAATGAGCAGTTCTTC. The encoded protein is CASSALAGKRSYNEQFF.

This chain links TRBV27 with TRBJ2-3; 14 nucleotides match TRBD2. The V and J ends lost 4 bases and 4 bases, in that order; junction bases with no gene match: 4. CDR1 MNHEY and CDR2 SMNVEV come from the germline V gene (reference sequence). CDR3 length equals 16 residues. CDR3 sequence reads: CASSSRLAGGPDTQYF. The CDR3 DNA is TGTGCCAGCAGTTCCCGACTAGCGGGGGGGCCAGATACGCAGTATTTT.

The V gene is TRBV7-3, the J gene TRBJ2-2; TRBD1 agrees at 11 bases. CDR3 size: 15 residues. V lost 4 bases and J lost 8; bases outside the gene matches: 6. Germline V lookup: CDR1 SGHTA, CDR2 FQGTGA. The CDR3 coding sequence is TGTGCCAGCAGCTACCCGGGACAGGGGGATGGGGAGCTGTTTTTT. It specifies CASSYPGQGDGELFF.

The chain couples TRBV7-8 to TRBJ1-2; D unclear. V lost 2 bases and J lost 2, with 6 bases in between. Germline V CDR1 and CDR2: SGHVS, FQNEAQ. The CDR3 loop spans 13 amino acids. The CDR3 coding sequence is TGTGCCAGCAGCTTACCGGGGAACTATGGCTACACCTTC. Amino acid sequence: CASSLPGNYGYTF.

This clone has more than one count but fewer than ten. This chain joins TRBV5-1 and TRBJ1-5, with D possibly TRBD1 on 6 matching bases. Trimming removed 0 bases from V and 3 bases from J, with 10 bases in between. CDR1 is SGHRS, CDR2 YFSETQ, per germline. The CDR3 is 15 amino acids. The CDR3 spells CASSLGGQVNQPQHF. The CDR3 bases are TGCGCCAGCAGCTTGGGGGGGCAGGTCAATCAGCCCCAGCATTTT.

This chain joins TRBV6-5 and TRBJ2-5; TRBD2 matches 10 bases. Germline assignment: CDR1 MNHEY and CDR2 SVGAGI. This CDR3 has 16 residues. The J segment lost 2 bases and the V segment lost 0 bases, leaving 3 bases of the junction unmatched. The DNA of the CDR3 is TGTGCCAGCAGTTACTCGCTAGCGGGAGATCAAGAGACCCAGTACTTC. Residues: CASSYSLAGDQETQYF.

The rearrangement joins TRBV20-1 to TRBJ2-5, with D unresolved. CDR3 length equals 13 residues. CDR1 is DFQATT and CDR2 is SNEGSKA in the germline V gene (reference sequence). Deletions cut 3 bases from V and 1 base from J, with 9 bases between. This CDR3 is CSASLSIQETQYF. As DNA, the CDR3 is TGCAGTGCTAGTTTGTCCATCCAAGAGACCCAGTACTTC.

This chain connects TRBV4-1 to TRBJ2-7; TRBD2 aligns across 7 bases. The CDR3 is 14 amino acids. Germline trimming cut 3 bases from V and 3 bases from J; bases unmatched to any gene: 5. The V gene's germline CDR1 is MGHRA and CDR2 YSYEKL. The CDR3 bases are TGCGCCAGCAGCCAGGGGGGGGGATACTACGAGCAGTACTTC. Its translation: CASSQGGGYYEQYF.

The chain is built from TRBV28 and TRBJ1-2; D is unresolved. Germline lookup yields CDR1 MDHEN and CDR2 SYDVKM. The CDR3 length is 15 residues. V dropped 6 bases and J dropped 1 base, with 15 bases sitting between them. The CDR3 loop reads CASRPLGTINYGYTF. DNA of the CDR3: TGTGCCAGCAGGCCCCTTGGCACGATTAACTATGGCTACACCTTC.